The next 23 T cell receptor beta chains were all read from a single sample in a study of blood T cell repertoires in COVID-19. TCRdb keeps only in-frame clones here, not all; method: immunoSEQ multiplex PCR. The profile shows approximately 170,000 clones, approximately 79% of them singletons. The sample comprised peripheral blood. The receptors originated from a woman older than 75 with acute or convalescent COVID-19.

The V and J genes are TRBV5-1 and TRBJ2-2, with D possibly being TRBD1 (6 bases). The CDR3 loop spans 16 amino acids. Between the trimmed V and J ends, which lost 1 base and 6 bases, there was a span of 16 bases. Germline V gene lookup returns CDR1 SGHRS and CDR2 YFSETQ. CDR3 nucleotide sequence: TGCGCCAGCAGCTTGTACGCAACAGGGTTCGCCGGGGAGCTGTTTTTT. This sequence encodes CASSLYATGFAGELFF.

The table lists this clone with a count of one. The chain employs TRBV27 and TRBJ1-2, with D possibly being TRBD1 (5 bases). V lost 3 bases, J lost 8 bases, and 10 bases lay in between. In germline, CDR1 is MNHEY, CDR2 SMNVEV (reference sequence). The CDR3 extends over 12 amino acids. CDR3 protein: CASSLEGNGYTF. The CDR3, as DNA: TGTGCCAGCAGTTTGGAGGGGAACGGCTACACCTTC.

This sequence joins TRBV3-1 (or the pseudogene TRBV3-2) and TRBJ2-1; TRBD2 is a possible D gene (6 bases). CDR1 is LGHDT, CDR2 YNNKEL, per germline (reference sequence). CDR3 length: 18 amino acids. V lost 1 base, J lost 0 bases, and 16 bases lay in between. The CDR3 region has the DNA TGTGCCAGCAGCCAAGGTGTTGGCCGGGGGAGCTCCTACAATGAGCAGTTCTTC. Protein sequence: CASSQGVGRGSSYNEQFF.

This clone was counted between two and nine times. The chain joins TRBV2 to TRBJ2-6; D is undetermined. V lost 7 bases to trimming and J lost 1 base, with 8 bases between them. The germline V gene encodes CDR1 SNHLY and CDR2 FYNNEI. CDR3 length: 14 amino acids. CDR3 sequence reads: CASKKESGANVLTF. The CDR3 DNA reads TGTGCCAGCAAAAAGGAGTCTGGGGCCAACGTCCTGACTTTC.

The chain's CDR3 is CASSVPGLAGVETQYF. Written as DNA, the CDR3 is TGTGCCAGCAGCGTCCCGGGACTAGCGGGAGTAGAGACCCAGTACTTC. V usage is TRBV9 and J usage is TRBJ2-5; TRBD2 matches at 14 bases. V trimming: 2 bases; J trimming: 4 bases; junction bases outside the gene matches: 4. From germline, CDR1 is SGDLS and CDR2 YYNGEE. The CDR3 has 16 residues.

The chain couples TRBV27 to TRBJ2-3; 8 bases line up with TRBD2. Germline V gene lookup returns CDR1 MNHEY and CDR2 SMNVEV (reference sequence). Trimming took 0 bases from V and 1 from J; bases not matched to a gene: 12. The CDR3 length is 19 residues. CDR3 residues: CASSLSWGLLREGTDTQYF. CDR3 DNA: TGTGCCAGCAGTTTATCATGGGGCCTTTTGCGGGAGGGCACAGATACGCAGTATTTT.

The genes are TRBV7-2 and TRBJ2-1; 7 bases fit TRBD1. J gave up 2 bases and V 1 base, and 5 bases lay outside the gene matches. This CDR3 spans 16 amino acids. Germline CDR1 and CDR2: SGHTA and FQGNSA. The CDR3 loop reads CASSLVRDSPYNEQFF. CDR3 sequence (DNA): TGTGCCAGCAGCTTAGTCCGGGACAGTCCCTACAATGAGCAGTTCTTC.

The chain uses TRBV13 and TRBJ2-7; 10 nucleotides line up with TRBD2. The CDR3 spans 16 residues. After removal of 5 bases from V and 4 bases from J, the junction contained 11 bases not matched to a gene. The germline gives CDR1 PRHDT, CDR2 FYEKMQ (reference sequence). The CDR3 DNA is TGTGCCAGCAGCGAGTCTAGCGGGAGTAGATCGTACGAGCAGTACTTC. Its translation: CASSESSGSRSYEQYF.

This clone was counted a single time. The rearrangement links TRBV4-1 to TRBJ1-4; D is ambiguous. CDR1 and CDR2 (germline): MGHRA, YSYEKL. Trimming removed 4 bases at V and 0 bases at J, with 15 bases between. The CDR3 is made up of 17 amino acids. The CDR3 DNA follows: TGCGCCAGCAGCCCTCGGGCGGGGTCCGCAACTAATGAAAAACTGTTTTTT. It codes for CASSPRAGSATNEKLFF.

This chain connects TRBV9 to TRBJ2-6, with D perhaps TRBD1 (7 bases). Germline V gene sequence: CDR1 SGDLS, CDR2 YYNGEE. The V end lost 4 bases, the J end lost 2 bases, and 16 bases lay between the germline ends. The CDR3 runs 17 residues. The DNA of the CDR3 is TGTGCCAGCAGCAAAACAGGGGAGGTCACTGGGGCCAACGTCCTGACTTTC. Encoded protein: CASSKTGEVTGANVLTF.

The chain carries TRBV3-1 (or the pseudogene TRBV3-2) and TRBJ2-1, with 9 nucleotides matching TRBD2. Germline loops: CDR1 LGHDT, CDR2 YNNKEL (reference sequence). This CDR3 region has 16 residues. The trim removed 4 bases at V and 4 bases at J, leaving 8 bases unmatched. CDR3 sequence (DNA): TGTGCCAGCAGCCCGGGGTTAGCGGGAGCTTACAATGAGCAGTTCTTC. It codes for CASSPGLAGAYNEQFF.

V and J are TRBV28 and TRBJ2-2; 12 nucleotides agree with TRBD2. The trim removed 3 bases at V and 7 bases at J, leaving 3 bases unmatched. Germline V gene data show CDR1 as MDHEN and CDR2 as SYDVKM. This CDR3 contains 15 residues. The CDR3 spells CASSFWTSGVGELFF. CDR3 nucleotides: TGTGCCAGCAGTTTCTGGACTAGCGGGGTCGGGGAGCTGTTTTTT.

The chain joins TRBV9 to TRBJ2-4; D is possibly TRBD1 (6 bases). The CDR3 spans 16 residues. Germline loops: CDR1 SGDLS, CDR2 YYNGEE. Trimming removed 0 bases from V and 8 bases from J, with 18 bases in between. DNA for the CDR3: TGTGCCAGCAGCGTAGTTGGGGACACCATAAGAGACATTCAGTACTTC. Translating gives CASSVVGDTIRDIQYF.

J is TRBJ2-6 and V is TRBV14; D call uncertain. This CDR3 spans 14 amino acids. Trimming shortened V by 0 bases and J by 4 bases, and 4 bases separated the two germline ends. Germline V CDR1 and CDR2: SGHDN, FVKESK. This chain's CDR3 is CASSQELGANVLTF. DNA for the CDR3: TGTGCCAGCAGCCAAGAACTCGGGGCCAACGTCCTGACTTTC.

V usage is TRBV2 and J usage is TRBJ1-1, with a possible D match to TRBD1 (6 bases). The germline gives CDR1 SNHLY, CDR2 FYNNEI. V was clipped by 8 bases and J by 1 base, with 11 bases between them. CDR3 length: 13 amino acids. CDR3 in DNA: TGTGCCAGCGAGCCAGGGGAGAACACTGAAGCTTTCTTT. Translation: CASEPGENTEAFF.

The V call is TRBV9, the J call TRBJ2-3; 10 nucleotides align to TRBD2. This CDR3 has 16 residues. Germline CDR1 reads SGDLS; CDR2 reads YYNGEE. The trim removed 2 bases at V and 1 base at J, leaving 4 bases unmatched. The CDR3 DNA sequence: TGTGCCAGCAGCGTGACCGGGACTAGCGGCACAGATACGCAGTATTTT. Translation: CASSVTGTSGTDTQYF.

The CDR3 here is CASSRTGYPGNTIYF. The CDR3 region has the DNA TGTGCCAGCAGTAGAACAGGGTACCCTGGAAACACCATATATTTT. This chain uses TRBV25-1 with TRBJ1-3, with TRBD1 as a possible D gene (6 bases). This CDR3 contains 15 residues. Trimming removed 5 bases at V and 2 bases at J, with 13 bases between. Germline loops: CDR1 MGHDK, CDR2 SYGVNS.

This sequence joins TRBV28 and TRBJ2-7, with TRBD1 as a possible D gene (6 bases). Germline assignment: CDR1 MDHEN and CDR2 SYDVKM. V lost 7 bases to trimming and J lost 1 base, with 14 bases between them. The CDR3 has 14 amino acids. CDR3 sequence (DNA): TGTGCCAGCACCCCAGGGGACGGATCCTACGAGCAGTACTTC. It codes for CASTPGDGSYEQYF. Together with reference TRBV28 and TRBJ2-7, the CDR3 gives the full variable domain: DVKVTQSSRYLVKRTGEKVFLECVQDMDHENMFWYRQDPGLGLRLIYFSYDVKMKEKGDIPEGYSVSREKKERFSLILESASTNQTSMYLCASTPGDGSYEQYFGPGTRLTVT.

The CDR3 is CASSRGTVLSEQFF. CDR3 DNA sequence: TGTGCCAGCTCCCGGGGGACAGTTCTAAGCGAGCAGTTCTTC. The rearrangement uses TRBV27 and TRBJ2-1; a weak D match, TRBD1 (7 bases). The CDR3 totals 14 residues. V lost 8 bases and J lost 10, with 21 bases in between. Germline lookup yields CDR1 MNHEY and CDR2 SMNVEV (reference sequence).

The CDR3 loop reads CASSTDYSTDTQYF. The CDR3 DNA reads as TGCGCCAGCAGCACGGACTACTCCACAGATACGCAGTATTTT. This sequence joins TRBV5-1 and TRBJ2-3; maybe TRBD2 (6 bases). This CDR3 contains 14 residues. Germline assignment: CDR1 SGHRS and CDR2 YFSETQ. V was cut by 4 bases and J by 2 bases, with 11 bases left in between. The entire variable domain, with the rest obtained from reference TRBV5-1 and TRBJ2-3, is as follows: KAGVTQTPRYLIKTRGQQVTLSCSPISGHRSVSWYQQTPGQGLQFLFEYFSETQRNKGNFPGRFSGRQFSNSRSEMNVSTLELGDSALYLCASSTDYSTDTQYFGPGTRLTVL.

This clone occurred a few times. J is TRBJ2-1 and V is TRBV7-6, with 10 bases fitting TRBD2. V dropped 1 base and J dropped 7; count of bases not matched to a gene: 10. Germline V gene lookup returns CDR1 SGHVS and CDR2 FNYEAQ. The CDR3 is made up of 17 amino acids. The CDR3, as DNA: TGTGCCAGCAGCTTAGAGTACTGGCTAGCGGGAGAGAATGAGCAGTTCTTC. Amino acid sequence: CASSLEYWLAGENEQFF.

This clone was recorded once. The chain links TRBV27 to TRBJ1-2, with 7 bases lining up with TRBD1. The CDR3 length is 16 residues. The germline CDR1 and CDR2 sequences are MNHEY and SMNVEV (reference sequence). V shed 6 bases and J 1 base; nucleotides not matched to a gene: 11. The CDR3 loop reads CASRRPLDRNNYGYTF. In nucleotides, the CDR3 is TGTGCCAGCAGAAGACCCTTGGACAGGAATAACTATGGCTACACCTTC.

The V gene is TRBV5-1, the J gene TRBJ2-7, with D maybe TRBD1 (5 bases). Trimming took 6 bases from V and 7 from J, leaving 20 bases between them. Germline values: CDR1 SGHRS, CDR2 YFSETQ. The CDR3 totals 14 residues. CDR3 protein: CASKQAAWSQEQYF. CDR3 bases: TGCGCCAGCAAACAGGCGGCGTGGAGTCAAGAGCAGTACTTC.